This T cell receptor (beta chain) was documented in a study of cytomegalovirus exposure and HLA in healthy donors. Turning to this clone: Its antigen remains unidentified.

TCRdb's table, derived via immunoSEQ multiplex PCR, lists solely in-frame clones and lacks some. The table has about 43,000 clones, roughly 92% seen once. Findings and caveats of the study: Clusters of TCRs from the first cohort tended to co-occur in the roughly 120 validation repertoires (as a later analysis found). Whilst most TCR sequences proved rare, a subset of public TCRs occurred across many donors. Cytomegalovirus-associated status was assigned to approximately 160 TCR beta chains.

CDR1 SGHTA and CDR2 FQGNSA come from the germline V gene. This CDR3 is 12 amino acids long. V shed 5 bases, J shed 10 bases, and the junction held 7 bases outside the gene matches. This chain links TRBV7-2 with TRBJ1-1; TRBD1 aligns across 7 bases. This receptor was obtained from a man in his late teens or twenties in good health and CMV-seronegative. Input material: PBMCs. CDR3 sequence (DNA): TGTGCCAGCAGCCCCCGACAGGGCCGAGCTTTCTTT. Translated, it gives CASSPRQGRAFF.